One sample yielded the 18 T cell receptor beta chains listed below, sequenced in a study of cytotoxic CD8 clonotypes in ibrutinib-treated CLL. Some clones are missing from TCRdb's copy, which holds only in-frame ones; the method was immunoSEQ multiplex PCR. Altogether roughly 180,000 clones are present, about 80% being singletons, with the ten largest covering 4.6%. Sequences were derived from PBMCs, sampled after 24 months of ibrutinib treatment. The source of these receptors is a human donor with chronic lymphocytic leukemia.

The table lists this clone with a count of one. The rearrangement uses TRBV13 and TRBJ2-3; 10 bases are shared with TRBD2. After removal of 1 base from V and 4 bases from J, the junction contained 8 bases not matched to a gene. This CDR3 region has 17 residues. From germline, CDR1 is PRHDT and CDR2 FYEKMQ (reference sequence). DNA of the CDR3: TGTGCCAGCAGCTTAGAGGCCCTAGCGGGGGCCCCAGATACGCAGTATTTT. Protein product: CASSLEALAGAPDTQYF.

As DNA, the CDR3 is TGCGCCAGCAGCTTGGCGGGGGAGCGGAACTATAACTATGGCTACACCTTC. Translation gives CASSLAGERNYNYGYTF. The chain recombines TRBV5-1 with TRBJ1-2; perhaps TRBD1 as D (5 bases). CDR3 size: 17 residues. Per the germline V gene, CDR1 is SGHRS and CDR2 is YFSETQ. V lost 0 bases and J 1 base, leaving 16 bases between the germline ends.

V gene TRBV6-6 combines with J gene TRBJ1-6; D call uncertain. The germline V and J ends were trimmed by 1 base and 0 bases, with 7 bases remaining between them. Germline V lookup: CDR1 MNHNY, CDR2 SVGAGI (reference sequence). This CDR3 is built from 16 residues. CDR3 in DNA: TGTGCCAGCAGTTACTTAGGGAGCTCCTATAATTCACCCCTCCACTTT. It translates to CASSYLGSSYNSPLHF.

This rearrangement joins TRBV18 to TRBJ2-5, with 14 bases matching TRBD2. CDR1 is KGHSH, CDR2 LQKENI, per germline. The CDR3 length is 17 residues. The junction had 10 bases not matched to a gene; V was cut back by 5 bases and J by 5 bases. The DNA of the CDR3 is TGTGCCAGCTCATCGACCTCGGGACTAGCGGGAGTGGAGACCCAGTACTTC. Translation gives CASSSTSGLAGVETQYF.

The chain couples TRBV9 to TRBJ1-3; possibly TRBD1 for D (5 bases). Per the germline V gene, CDR1 is SGDLS and CDR2 is YYNGEE. The CDR3 contains 14 residues. V dropped 0 bases and J dropped 4 bases, with 8 bases sitting between them. CDR3 bases: TGTGCCAGCAGCGTAGGGGGCTTCGGAAACACCATATATTTT. Encoded protein: CASSVGGFGNTIYF.

The gene calls are TRBV18 and TRBJ1-1; the match to TRBD1 covers 7 bases. The length of the CDR3 is 13 residues. The V and J ends lost 6 bases and 10 bases, in that order; junction bases with no gene match: 11. Germline CDR1 KGHSH, CDR2 LQKENI. CDR3 sequence reads: CASSLNRGDGAFF. The CDR3 nucleotides are TGTGCCAGCTCCCTTAACAGGGGTGATGGAGCTTTCTTT.

This sequence joins TRBV6-5 and TRBJ1-1, with D tentatively TRBD1 (5 bases). Germline V gives CDR1 MNHEY, CDR2 SVGAGI. The CDR3 covers 14 residues. V lost 4 bases and J lost 4, with 13 bases in between. CDR3 sequence (DNA): TGTGCCAGCAGTTGGGTTGGGGGTGGCACTGAAGCTTTCTTT. Translated, it gives CASSWVGGGTEAFF.

The chain couples TRBV5-1 to TRBJ2-3; 8 bases align to TRBD1. Trimming at V came to 3 bases and at J to 4 bases, leaving 1 base not matched to a gene. Germline values: CDR1 SGHRS, CDR2 YFSETQ. The CDR3 extends over 13 amino acids. Here the CDR3 reads CASSWTGSDTQYF. CDR3 DNA: TGCGCCAGCAGCTGGACAGGGTCAGATACGCAGTATTTT.

This chain uses TRBV6-5 with TRBJ2-2, with D perhaps being TRBD1 or TRBD2 (5 bases each). Trimming cost V 5 bases and J 3 bases, with 10 bases left between them. Germline assignment: CDR1 MNHEY and CDR2 SVGAGI. The CDR3 totals 14 residues. CDR3 DNA sequence: TGTGCCAGCAGTCCGAGAGGGGACACCGGGGAGCTGTTTTTT. Translation gives CASSPRGDTGELFF.

V usage is TRBV5-1 and J usage is TRBJ2-3; 8 nucleotides align to TRBD1. Germline CDR1 is SGHRS and CDR2 is YFSETQ. Trimming removed 0 bases from V and 5 bases from J; junction bases left unmatched: 5. The CDR3 contains 15 residues. CDR3 DNA sequence: TGCGCCAGCAGCTTGGGAGCAGGGGGCGGAGATACGCAGTATTTT. It encodes CASSLGAGGGDTQYF.

The V call is TRBV2, the J call TRBJ2-7; D not resolved. The V end was cut by 6 bases, the J end by 0 bases, with 15 bases between. Germline lookup yields CDR1 SNHLY and CDR2 FYNNEI. This CDR3 has 15 residues. In DNA, the CDR3 is TGTGCCAGCAGAGTAAGGCGAGAGAGCTCCTACGAGCAGTACTTC. It translates to CASRVRRESSYEQYF. Full variable domain (outside the CDR3, taken from reference TRBV2 and TRBJ2-7): EPEVTQTPSHQVTQMGQEVILRCVPISNHLYFYWYRQILGQKVEFLVSFYNNEISEKSEIFDDQFSVERPDGSNFTLKIRSTKLEDSAMYFCASRVRRESSYEQYFGPGTRLTVT.

This chain joins TRBV5-1 and TRBJ2-7; weak D call: TRBD2 (5 bases). CDR3 size: 13 residues. Germline assignment: CDR1 SGHRS and CDR2 YFSETQ. With 2 bases removed from V and 3 bases from J, the gap between germline ends came to 9 bases. DNA for the CDR3: TGCGCCAGCAGCTTAGAGGGCTACTACGAGCAGTACTTC. Encoded protein: CASSLEGYYEQYF.

Notes on this clone: An end of the junction differs from the germline gene, which may be a read error. The J gene is TRBJ2-7, the V gene TRBV28, with D perhaps matching TRBD1 or TRBD2 (6 bases each). The CDR3 covers 14 residues. Germline CDR1 reads MDHEN; CDR2 reads SYDVKM. The CDR3 loop is CASSSLARSTGNFF. The CDR3 DNA reads as TGTGCCAGCAGTTCCCTAGCGAGATCCACAGGGAACTTTTTC.

CDR3: CASSVGRAETQYF. CDR3 DNA: TGTGCCAGCAGCGTGGGCAGGGCAGAGACCCAGTACTTC. The V call is TRBV9, the J call TRBJ2-5, with a weak D call TRBD1 (5 bases). This CDR3 has 13 residues. CDR1 and CDR2 (germline): SGDLS, YYNGEE. V was shortened by 2 bases and J by 4 bases, with 9 bases between the two germline ends.

The chain employs TRBV7-2 and TRBJ2-7; D might be TRBD2 (5 bases). The CDR3 loop spans 13 amino acids. Germline CDR1 is SGHTA and CDR2 is FQGNSA. V lost 5 bases to trimming and J lost 2 bases, with 10 bases between them. This CDR3 reads CASSPRGTYEQYF. As DNA, the CDR3 is TGTGCCAGCAGCCCCCGGGGAACCTACGAGCAGTACTTC. The full variable domain, with the rest looked up from reference TRBV7-2 and TRBJ2-7, is GAGVSQSPSNKVTEKGKDVELRCDPISGHTALYWYRQSLGQGLEFLIYFQGNSAPDKSGLPSDRFSAERTGGSVSTLTIQRTQQEDSAVYLCASSPRGTYEQYFGPGTRLTVT.

This clone was seen only once. The chain is built from TRBV9 and TRBJ2-1; D is possibly TRBD1 or TRBD2 (5 bases each). The germline V gene has CDR1 SGDLS and CDR2 YYNGEE. This CDR3 has 14 amino acids. Trimming shortened V by 3 bases and J by 7 bases, and 14 bases separated the two germline ends. The CDR3 region is CASSATLGENEQFF. The CDR3 DNA follows: TGTGCCAGCAGCGCCACCCTAGGGGAGAATGAGCAGTTCTTC.

V usage is TRBV2 and J usage is TRBJ1-1, with 8 bases that match TRBD1. Germline V gene lookup returns CDR1 SNHLY and CDR2 FYNNEI. The CDR3 spans 15 residues. V lost 6 bases to trimming and J lost 5 bases; unmatched junction nucleotides: 11. CDR3: CASSLTGEAVTEAFF. The DNA of the CDR3 is TGTGCCAGCAGCCTGACAGGGGAGGCGGTTACTGAAGCTTTCTTT.

This chain joins TRBV5-1 and TRBJ1-2, with D possibly matching TRBD1 (5 bases). The CDR3 is made up of 15 amino acids. Trimming took 2 bases from V and 4 from J, leaving 15 bases between them. In germline, CDR1 is SGHRS, CDR2 YFSETQ. CDR3 DNA sequence: TGCGCCAGCAGCTTTGGGGGAGAGAATAGCTATGGCTACACCTTC. This codes for CASSFGGENSYGYTF.